One and the same sample provided the 20 T cell receptor beta chains below, sequenced in a study of blood T cell repertoires in COVID-19. Only in-frame clones appear in the TCRdb table, and some are missing; sequencing was by immunoSEQ multiplex PCR. The sample contains 280,000 or so clones, approximately 88% of which appear only once. The sequencing sample was made of peripheral blood. These receptors all come from a man aged 18 to 29 with active or convalescent COVID-19.

J is TRBJ2-4 and V is TRBV7-2, with D tentatively TRBD1 (6 bases). The CDR3 length is 16 residues. V was shortened by 3 bases and J by 3 bases, with 15 bases between the two germline ends. In germline, CDR1 is SGHTA, CDR2 FQGNSA. In nucleotides, the CDR3 is TGTGCCAGCAGCTTTGACAGGACCTGGGGCAAAAACATTCAGTACTTC. The encoded protein is CASSFDRTWGKNIQYF. Full variable domain (missing parts from reference TRBV7-2 and TRBJ2-4): GAGVSQSPSNKVTEKGKDVELRCDPISGHTALYWYRQSLGQGLEFLIYFQGNSAPDKSGLPSDRFSAERTGGSVSTLTIQRTQQEDSAVYLCASSFDRTWGKNIQYFGAGTRLSVL.

The chain has TRBV7-2 and TRBJ1-5, with 7 positions matching TRBD1. The junction had 11 bases not matched to a gene; V was cut back by 5 bases and J by 7 bases. The germline V gene encodes CDR1 SGHTA and CDR2 FQGNSA. The CDR3 consists of 15 residues. CDR3 protein: CASSQTKGAGQPQHF. CDR3 in DNA: TGTGCCAGCAGCCAAACCAAGGGGGCTGGGCAGCCCCAGCATTTT.

Turning to this clone: Other nucleotide sequences from this sample produce the same CDR3. The gene calls are TRBV2 and TRBJ1-1; TRBD1 aligns across 9 bases. The ends lost 9 bases at V and 5 bases at J; junction bases unmatched: 7. The CDR3 covers 13 residues. Looked up from germline, CDR1 is SNHLY and CDR2 is FYNNEI. Here the CDR3 DNA reads TGTGCCAGTTCGGGACAGGGAGGGACTGAAGCTTTCTTT. Protein sequence: CASSGQGGTEAFF.

The CDR3 loop reads CASSLDRGPETQYF. DNA for the CDR3: TGTGCCAGCAGCCTGGACAGGGGGCCTGAGACCCAGTACTTC. The chain recombines TRBV5-6 with TRBJ2-5; 11 positions agree with TRBD1. Trimming at V came to 4 bases and at J to 5 bases, leaving 4 bases not matched to a gene. Germline V gene lookup returns CDR1 SGHDT and CDR2 YYEEEE. The CDR3 is made up of 14 amino acids.

The chain couples TRBV5-1 to TRBJ1-2; 9 nucleotides line up with TRBD1. Looked up from germline, CDR1 is SGHRS and CDR2 is YFSETQ. Germline trimming cut 3 bases from V and 4 bases from J; bases unmatched to any gene: 4. The CDR3 totals 14 residues. The CDR3 nucleotides are TGCGCCAGCAGCTGGGGGACAGGGATCTATGGCTACACCTTC. As protein: CASSWGTGIYGYTF.

This clone was counted between two and nine times. V gene TRBV18 combines with J gene TRBJ2-7; TRBD1 matches 10 bases. Unmatched junction bases numbered 2, after V lost 5 bases and J lost 4 bases. From germline, CDR1 is KGHSH and CDR2 LQKENI. The CDR3 has 13 amino acids. In nucleotides, the CDR3 is TGTGCCAGCTCAGGGACAGGGGTTTACGAGCAGTACTTC. It codes for CASSGTGVYEQYF.

This clone was recorded only once. This rearrangement joins TRBV5-1 to TRBJ1-1; TRBD1 might be the D (6 bases). Trimming cost V 6 bases and J 8 bases, with 17 bases left between them. The CDR3 length is 13 residues. Germline loops: CDR1 SGHRS, CDR2 YFSETQ. The CDR3 DNA sequence: TGCGCCAGCACCACGAGCAGGGGCGAGGAAGCTTTCTTT. Protein: CASTTSRGEEAFF.

The chain recombines TRBV6-5 with TRBJ1-2, with D unclear. CDR1 MNHEY and CDR2 SVGAGI come from the germline V gene. Between the trimmed V and J ends, which lost 6 bases and 5 bases, there was a span of 19 bases. The CDR3 has 15 residues. Here the CDR3 reads CASRLKVEGPYGYTF. CDR3 sequence (DNA): TGTGCCAGCAGATTGAAGGTAGAGGGTCCGTATGGCTACACCTTC.

The CDR3 nucleotides are TGTGCCAGCAGCTTATACCCCATAAGGACAGGGGGCACCGAAGCTTTCTTT. Translation gives CASSLYPIRTGGTEAFF. This sequence joins TRBV7-3 and TRBJ1-1, with 11 bases fitting TRBD1. The CDR3 loop spans 17 amino acids. CDR1 is SGHTA, CDR2 FQGTGA, per germline. Unmatched junction bases numbered 13, after V lost 2 bases and J lost 8 bases.

The rearrangement links TRBV3-1 (or the pseudogene TRBV3-2) to TRBJ2-6; 9 nucleotides match TRBD1. The germline gives CDR1 LGHDT, CDR2 YNNKEL (reference sequence). The CDR3 totals 19 residues. Trimming cost V 1 base and J 3 bases; bases outside gene matches: 10. The DNA for the CDR3 is TGTGCCAGCAGCCAAGTACCGAAGACAGGGGGTTATGGGGCCAACGTCCTGACTTTC. Its translation is CASSQVPKTGGYGANVLTF.

This clone is a singleton in its sample. The CDR3 loop reads CASSSRDRGDEQYF. CDR3 bases: TGTGCCAGCAGCTCCCGGGACAGGGGGGACGAGCAGTACTTC. The gene calls are TRBV3-1 (or the pseudogene TRBV3-2) and TRBJ2-7; 11 positions match TRBD1. The V gene end was trimmed by 5 bases and the J gene end by 5 bases; junction bases not matched to a gene: 5. The CDR3 runs to 14 residues. Looked up from germline, CDR1 is LGHDT and CDR2 is YNNKEL (reference sequence).

This clone has just one count. The J gene is TRBJ2-1, the V gene TRBV10-1, with TRBD2 identical over 13 bases. Per the germline V gene, CDR1 is WNHNN and CDR2 is SYGVQD (reference sequence). There are 14 residues in the CDR3. The V gene end was trimmed by 6 bases and the J gene end by 7 bases; junction bases not matched to a gene: 3. CDR3 DNA sequence: TGCGCCAGCAGCAGGACTAGCGGGGGAAATGAGCAGTTCTTC. Translation: CASSRTSGGNEQFF.

This sequence joins TRBV30 and TRBJ1-2; D might be TRBD1 (6 bases). The CDR3 contains 14 residues. Trimming took off 0 bases at V and 7 bases at J, with 15 bases between the two ends. CDR1 and CDR2 (germline): GTSNPN, SVGIG (reference sequence). In DNA, the CDR3 is TGTGCCTGGAGTGTACGGGGGGGCCTTGGTGGCTACACCTTC. The encoded protein is CAWSVRGGLGGYTF.

This clone has a handful of counts. The chain joins TRBV10-1 to TRBJ1-1, with D unresolved. The CDR3 covers 15 residues. V shed 2 bases and J shed 3 bases, with 13 bases lying between them. Germline CDR1 is WNHNN and CDR2 is SYGVQD (reference sequence). The CDR3 here is CASSEIREADTEAFF. The CDR3 DNA reads as TGCGCCAGCAGTGAGATCCGGGAGGCGGACACTGAAGCTTTCTTT.

This chain joins TRBV2 and TRBJ2-5, with 7 bases matching TRBD1. The CDR3 spans 16 residues. The V gene end was trimmed by 3 bases and the J gene end by 7 bases; junction bases not matched to a gene: 14. Germline values: CDR1 SNHLY, CDR2 FYNNEI. The CDR3 reads CASSDMLGQLTGTQYF. CDR3 coding DNA: TGTGCCAGCAGTGATATGTTGGGACAGCTAACGGGGACCCAGTACTTC. The whole variable domain, filled in from reference TRBV2 and TRBJ2-5, reads EPEVTQTPSHQVTQMGQEVILRCVPISNHLYFYWYRQILGQKVEFLVSFYNNEISEKSEIFDDQFSVERPDGSNFTLKIRSTKLEDSAMYFCASSDMLGQLTGTQYFGPGTRLLVL.

The V and J genes are TRBV5-4 and TRBJ1-3, with D possibly being TRBD1 (5 bases). CDR1 and CDR2 from the germline V gene are SGHNT and YYREEE (reference sequence). V was clipped by 0 bases and J by 1 base, with 11 bases between them. This CDR3 contains 16 residues. The CDR3 DNA sequence: TGTGCCAGCAGCTTGGGGGGGGACGTATCTGGAAACACCATATATTTT. Translation: CASSLGGDVSGNTIYF.

J is TRBJ1-1 and V is TRBV9; D possibly corresponds to TRBD1 (5 bases). This CDR3 comprises 13 residues. The V end lost 2 bases, the J end lost 1 base, and 6 bases lay between the germline ends. CDR1 and CDR2 (germline): SGDLS, YYNGEE. CDR3 residues: CASSVDRNTEAFF. DNA of the CDR3: TGTGCCAGCAGCGTTGACAGGAACACTGAAGCTTTCTTT.

The CDR3 nucleotides are TGTGCCAGTAGTGAGCCGGGACTAGACTACAATGAGCAGTTCTTC. This translates into CASSEPGLDYNEQFF. The rearrangement links TRBV19 to TRBJ2-1; 8 bases align to TRBD2. V lost 5 bases to trimming and J lost 3 bases; unmatched junction nucleotides: 6. CDR1 LNHDA and CDR2 SQIVND come from the germline V gene (reference sequence). The CDR3 is 15 amino acids. Filled out from reference TRBV19 and TRBJ2-1, the complete variable domain reads DGGITQSPKYLFRKEGQNVTLSCEQNLNHDAMYWYRQDPGQGLRLIYYSQIVNDFQKGDIAEGYSVSREKKESFPLTVTSAQKNPTAFYLCASSEPGLDYNEQFFGPGTRLTVL.

The J gene is TRBJ2-2, the V gene TRBV29-1; D not certain. The CDR3 runs to 13 residues. V was clipped by 3 bases and J by 1 base, with 6 bases between them. Germline V gene sequence: CDR1 SQVTM, CDR2 ANQGSEA. CDR3 loop: CSVDTGNTGELFF. The CDR3, as DNA: TGCAGCGTTGATACTGGGAACACCGGGGAGCTGTTTTTT.

This chain uses TRBV9 with TRBJ1-2; the D gene is possibly TRBD1 (6 bases). Trimming removed 3 bases at V and 4 bases at J, with 19 bases between. CDR3 length: 16 amino acids. Per the germline V gene, CDR1 is SGDLS and CDR2 is YYNGEE. The CDR3, as DNA: TGTGCCAGCAGCGGATGGGGACAAAATATCGTCTATGGCTACACCTTC. Translating it yields CASSGWGQNIVYGYTF.